The sequence of this T cell receptor (beta chain) was determined in a study of PD-1 blockade in classical Hodgkin lymphoma. Notes on the study in general: Complete responders showed a baseline diversity that resembled the diversity of newly diagnosed patients. Newly diagnosed patients were said to have less baseline TCR diversity than healthy donors did.

The V gene lost 3 bases and the J gene lost 5 bases, with 12 bases spanning the gap. The CDR3 length is 14 residues. The germline gives CDR1 SGHTA, CDR2 FQGNSA. Each of the patients experienced relapse following autologous stem cell transplantation, and their brentuximab vedotin exposure differed. TCRdb keeps only in-frame clones here, not all; method: immunoSEQ multiplex PCR. The sample yields 25,000 to 40,000 clones, roughly 80% seen once. Of note for this clone: Its antigen remains unknown.

The receptor comes from a human donor with classical Hodgkin lymphoma. The J gene is TRBJ2-3, the V gene TRBV7-2; the D gene is possibly TRBD1 (5 bases). The sample was peripheral blood mononuclear cells (PBMCs), taken at baseline. As DNA, the CDR3 is TGTGCCAGCAGCTTTGCGCAGGGTGGAGATACGCAGTATTTT. It is translated as CASSFAQGGDTQYF.